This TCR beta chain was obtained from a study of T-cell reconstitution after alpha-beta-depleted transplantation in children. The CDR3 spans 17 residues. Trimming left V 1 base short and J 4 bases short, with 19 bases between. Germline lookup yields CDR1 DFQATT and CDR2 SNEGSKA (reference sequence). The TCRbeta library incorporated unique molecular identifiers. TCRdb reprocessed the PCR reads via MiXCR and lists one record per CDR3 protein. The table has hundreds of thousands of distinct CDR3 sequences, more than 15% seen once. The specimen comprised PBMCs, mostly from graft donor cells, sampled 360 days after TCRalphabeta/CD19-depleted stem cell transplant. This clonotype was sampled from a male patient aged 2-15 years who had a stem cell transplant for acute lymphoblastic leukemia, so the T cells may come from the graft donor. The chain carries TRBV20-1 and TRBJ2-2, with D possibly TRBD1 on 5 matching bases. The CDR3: CSARVGQGHPFTGELFF. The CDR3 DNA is TGCAGTGCTAGAGTGGGGCAGGGCCACCCTTTCACCGGGGAGCTGTTTTTT.